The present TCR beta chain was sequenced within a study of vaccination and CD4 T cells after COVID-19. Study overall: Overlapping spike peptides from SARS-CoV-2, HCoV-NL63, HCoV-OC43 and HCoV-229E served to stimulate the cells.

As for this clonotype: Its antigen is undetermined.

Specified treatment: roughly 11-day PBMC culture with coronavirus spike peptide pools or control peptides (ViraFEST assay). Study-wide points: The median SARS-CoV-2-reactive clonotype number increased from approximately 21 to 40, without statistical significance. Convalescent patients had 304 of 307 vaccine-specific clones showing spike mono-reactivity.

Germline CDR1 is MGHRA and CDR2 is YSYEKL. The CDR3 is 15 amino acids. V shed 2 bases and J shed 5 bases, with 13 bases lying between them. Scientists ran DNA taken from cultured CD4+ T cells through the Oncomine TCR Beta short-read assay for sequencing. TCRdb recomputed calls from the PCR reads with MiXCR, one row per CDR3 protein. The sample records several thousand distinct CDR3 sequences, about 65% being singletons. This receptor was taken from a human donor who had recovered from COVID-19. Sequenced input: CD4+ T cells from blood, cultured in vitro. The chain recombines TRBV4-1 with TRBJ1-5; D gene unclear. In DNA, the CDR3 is TGCGCCAGCAGCCAATTTGGACGAACCGATCAGCCCCAGCATTTT. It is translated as CASSQFGRTDQPQHF.